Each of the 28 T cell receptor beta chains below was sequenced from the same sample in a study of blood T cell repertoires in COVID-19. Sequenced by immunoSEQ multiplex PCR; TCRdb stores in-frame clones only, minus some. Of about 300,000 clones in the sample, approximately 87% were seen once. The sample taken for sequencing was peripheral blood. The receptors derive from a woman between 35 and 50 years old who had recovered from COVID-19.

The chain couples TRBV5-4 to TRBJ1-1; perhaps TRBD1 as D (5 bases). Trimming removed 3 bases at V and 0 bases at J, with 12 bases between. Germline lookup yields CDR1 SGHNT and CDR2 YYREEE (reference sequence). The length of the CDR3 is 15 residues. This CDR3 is CASSSPGDLNTEAFF. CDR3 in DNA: TGTGCCAGCAGCTCCCCGGGGGACCTGAACACTGAAGCTTTCTTT.

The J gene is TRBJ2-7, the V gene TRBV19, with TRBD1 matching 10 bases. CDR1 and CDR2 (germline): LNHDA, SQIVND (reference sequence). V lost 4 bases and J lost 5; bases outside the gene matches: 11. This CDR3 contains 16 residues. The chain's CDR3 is CASSTGPGQGTHEQYF. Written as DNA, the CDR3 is TGTGCCAGTAGTACCGGCCCGGGACAGGGGACCCACGAGCAGTACTTC.

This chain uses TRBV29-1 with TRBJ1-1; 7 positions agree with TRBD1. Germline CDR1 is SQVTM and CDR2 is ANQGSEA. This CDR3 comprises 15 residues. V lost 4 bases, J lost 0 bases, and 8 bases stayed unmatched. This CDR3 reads CSVGSGTVMNTEAFF. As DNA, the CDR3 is TGCAGCGTTGGATCCGGGACAGTTATGAACACTGAAGCTTTCTTT.

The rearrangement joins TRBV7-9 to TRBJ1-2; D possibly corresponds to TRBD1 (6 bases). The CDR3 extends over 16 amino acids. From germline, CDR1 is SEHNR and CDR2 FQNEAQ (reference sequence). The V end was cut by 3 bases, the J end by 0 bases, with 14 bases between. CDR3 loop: CASSFYRVEANYGYTF. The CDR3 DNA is TGTGCCAGCAGCTTTTACAGGGTGGAAGCTAACTATGGCTACACCTTC.

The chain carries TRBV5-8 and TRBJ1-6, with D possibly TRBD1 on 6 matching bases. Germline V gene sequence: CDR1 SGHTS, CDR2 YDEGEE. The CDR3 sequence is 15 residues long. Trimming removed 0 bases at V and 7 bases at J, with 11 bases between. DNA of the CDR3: TGTGCCAGCAGCTTGGCAGGGGTCTACAATTCACCCCTCCACTTT. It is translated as CASSLAGVYNSPLHF.

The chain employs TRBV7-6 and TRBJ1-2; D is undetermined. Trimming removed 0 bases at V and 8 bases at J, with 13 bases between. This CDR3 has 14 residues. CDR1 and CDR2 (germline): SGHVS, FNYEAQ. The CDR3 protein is CASSLAGSLGGYTF. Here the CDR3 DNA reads TGTGCCAGCAGCTTAGCAGGGTCACTAGGAGGCTACACCTTC.

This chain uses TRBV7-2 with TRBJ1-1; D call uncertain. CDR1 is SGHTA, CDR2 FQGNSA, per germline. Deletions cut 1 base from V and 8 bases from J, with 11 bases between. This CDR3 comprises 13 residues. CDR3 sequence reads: CASSLEHSLEAFF. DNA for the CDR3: TGTGCCAGCAGCTTAGAGCACAGTCTCGAAGCTTTCTTT.

CDR3 sequence (DNA): TGTGCCAGCAGCCGCGGGACCCATTACGATAACTGGTACCAAGAGACCCAGTACTTC. Amino acid sequence: CASSRGTHYDNWYQETQYF. The J gene is TRBJ2-5, the V gene TRBV5-6; a weak D match, TRBD2 (6 bases). With 4 bases removed from V and 0 bases from J, the gap between germline ends came to 25 bases. This CDR3 region has 19 residues. Germline V gene sequence: CDR1 SGHDT, CDR2 YYEEEE.

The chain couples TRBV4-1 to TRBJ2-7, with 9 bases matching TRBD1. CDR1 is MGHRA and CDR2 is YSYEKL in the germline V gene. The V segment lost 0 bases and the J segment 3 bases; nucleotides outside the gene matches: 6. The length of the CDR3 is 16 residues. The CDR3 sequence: CASSQDLGTGYYEQYF. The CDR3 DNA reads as TGCGCCAGCAGCCAAGATTTAGGGACAGGGTACTACGAGCAGTACTTC.

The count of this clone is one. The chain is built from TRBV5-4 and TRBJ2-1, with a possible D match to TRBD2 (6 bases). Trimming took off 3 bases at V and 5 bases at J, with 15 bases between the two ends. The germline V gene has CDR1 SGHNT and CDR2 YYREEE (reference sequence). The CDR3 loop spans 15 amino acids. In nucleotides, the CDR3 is TGTGCCAGCAGCTCCTCGGGTCTAGCGCACAATGAGCAGTTCTTC. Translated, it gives CASSSSGLAHNEQFF.

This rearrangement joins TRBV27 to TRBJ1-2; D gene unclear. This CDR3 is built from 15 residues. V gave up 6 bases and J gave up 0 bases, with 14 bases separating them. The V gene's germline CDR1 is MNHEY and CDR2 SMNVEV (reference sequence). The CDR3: CASRGLGTTNYGYTF. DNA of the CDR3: TGTGCCAGCAGAGGTTTAGGCACTACTAACTATGGCTACACCTTC.

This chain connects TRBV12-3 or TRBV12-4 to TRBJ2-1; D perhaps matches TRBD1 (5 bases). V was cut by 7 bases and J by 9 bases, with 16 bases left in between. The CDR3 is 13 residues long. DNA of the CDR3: TGTGCCAGCATTACAACATGGGGCGGTGAGCAGTTCTTC. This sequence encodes CASITTWGGEQFF.

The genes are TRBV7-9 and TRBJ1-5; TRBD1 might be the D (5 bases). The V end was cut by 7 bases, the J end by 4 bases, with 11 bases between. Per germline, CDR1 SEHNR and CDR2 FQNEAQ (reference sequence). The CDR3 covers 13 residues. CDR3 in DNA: TGTGCCAGCACCATGGGGGGGAATCAGCCCCAGCATTTT. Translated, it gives CASTMGGNQPQHF.

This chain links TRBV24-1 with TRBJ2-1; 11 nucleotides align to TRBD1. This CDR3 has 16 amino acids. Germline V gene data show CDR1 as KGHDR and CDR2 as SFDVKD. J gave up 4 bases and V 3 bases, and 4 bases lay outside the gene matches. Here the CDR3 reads CATSDPGTGGYNEQFF. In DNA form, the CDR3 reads TGTGCCACCAGTGATCCTGGGACAGGGGGGTACAATGAGCAGTTCTTC.

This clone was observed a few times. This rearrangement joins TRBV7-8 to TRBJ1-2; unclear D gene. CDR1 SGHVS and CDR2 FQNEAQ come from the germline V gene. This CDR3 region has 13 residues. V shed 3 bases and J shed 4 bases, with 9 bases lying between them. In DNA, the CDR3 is TGTGCCAGCAGCTTGGGAGGATTCTATGGCTACACCTTC. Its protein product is CASSLGGFYGYTF.

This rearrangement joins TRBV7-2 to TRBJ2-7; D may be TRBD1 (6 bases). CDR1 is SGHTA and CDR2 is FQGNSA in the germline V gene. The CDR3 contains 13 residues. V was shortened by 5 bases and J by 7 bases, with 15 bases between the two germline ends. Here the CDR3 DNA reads TGTGCCAGCAGCCCCCACCGGGACACTGAGCAGTACTTC. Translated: CASSPHRDTEQYF.

Written as DNA, the CDR3 is TGCGCCAGCAGACCGGACGCAGACAGTCGATCCCACACCTTC. It codes for CASRPDADSRSHTF. The chain carries TRBV5-1 and TRBJ1-2; possibly TRBD1 for D (5 bases). CDR1 and CDR2 from the germline V gene are SGHRS and YFSETQ. V lost 5 bases to trimming and J lost 12 bases, with 23 bases between them. The CDR3 covers 14 residues.

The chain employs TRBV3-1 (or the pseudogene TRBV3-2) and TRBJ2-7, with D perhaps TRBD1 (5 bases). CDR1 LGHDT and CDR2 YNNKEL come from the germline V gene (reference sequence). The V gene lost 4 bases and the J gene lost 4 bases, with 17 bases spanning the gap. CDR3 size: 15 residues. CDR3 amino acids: CASSPEQAAQYEQYF. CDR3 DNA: TGTGCCAGCAGCCCCGAACAGGCTGCGCAGTACGAGCAGTACTTC.

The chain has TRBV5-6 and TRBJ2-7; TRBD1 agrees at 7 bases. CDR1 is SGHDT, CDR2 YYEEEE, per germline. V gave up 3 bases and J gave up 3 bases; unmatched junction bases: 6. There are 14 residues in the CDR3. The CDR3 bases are TGTGCCAGCAGCTCGAGGGGGCGGGTCTACGAGCAGTACTTC. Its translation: CASSSRGRVYEQYF.

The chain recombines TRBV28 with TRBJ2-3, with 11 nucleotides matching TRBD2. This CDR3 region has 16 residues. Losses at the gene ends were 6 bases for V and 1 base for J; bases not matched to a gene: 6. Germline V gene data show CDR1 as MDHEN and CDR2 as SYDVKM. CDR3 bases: TGTGCCAGCAGCGCACTAGCGGGGGCTCGCACAGATACGCAGTATTTT. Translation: CASSALAGARTDTQYF.

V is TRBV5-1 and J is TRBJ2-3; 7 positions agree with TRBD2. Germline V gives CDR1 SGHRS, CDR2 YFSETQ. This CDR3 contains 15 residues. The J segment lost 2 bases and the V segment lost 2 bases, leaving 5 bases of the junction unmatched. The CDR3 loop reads CASSLGTITTDTQYF. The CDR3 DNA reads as TGCGCCAGCAGCTTAGGGACTATCACCACAGATACGCAGTATTTT.

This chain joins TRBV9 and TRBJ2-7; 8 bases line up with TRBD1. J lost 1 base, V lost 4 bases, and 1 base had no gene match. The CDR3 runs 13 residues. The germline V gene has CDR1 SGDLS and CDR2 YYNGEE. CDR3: CASSRTGSYEQYF. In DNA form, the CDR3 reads TGTGCCAGCAGCAGGACAGGGTCCTACGAGCAGTACTTC.

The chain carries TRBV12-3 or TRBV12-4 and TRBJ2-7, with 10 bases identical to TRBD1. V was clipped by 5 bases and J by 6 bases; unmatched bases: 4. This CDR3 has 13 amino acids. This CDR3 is CASSRQGASEQYF. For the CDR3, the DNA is TGTGCCAGCAGTCGACAGGGGGCGAGCGAGCAGTACTTC.

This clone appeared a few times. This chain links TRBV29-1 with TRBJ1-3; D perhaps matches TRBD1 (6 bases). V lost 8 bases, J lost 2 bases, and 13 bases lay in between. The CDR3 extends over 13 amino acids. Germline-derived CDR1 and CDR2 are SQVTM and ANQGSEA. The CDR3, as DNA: TGCAGCTCTCACAGGGCCGCTGGAAACACCATATATTTT. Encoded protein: CSSHRAAGNTIYF.

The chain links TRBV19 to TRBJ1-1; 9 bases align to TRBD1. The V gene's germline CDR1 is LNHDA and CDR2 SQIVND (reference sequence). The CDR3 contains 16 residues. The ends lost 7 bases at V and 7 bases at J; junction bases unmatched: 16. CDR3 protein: CASTPLGDRAFVEAFF. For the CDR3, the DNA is TGTGCCAGTACCCCATTGGGGGACAGGGCATTTGTTGAAGCTTTCTTT.

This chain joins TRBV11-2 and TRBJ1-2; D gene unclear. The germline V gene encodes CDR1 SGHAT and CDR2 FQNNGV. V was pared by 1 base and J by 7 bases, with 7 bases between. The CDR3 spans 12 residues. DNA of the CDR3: TGTGCCAGCAGCTTAGGAGGTCCTGGCTACACCTTC. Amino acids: CASSLGGPGYTF.

CDR3: CASSSQGWRTNEKLFF. The CDR3 nucleotides read TGTGCCAGCAGCTCCCAGGGGTGGAGAACTAATGAAAAACTGTTTTTT. The J gene is TRBJ1-4, the V gene TRBV7-2, with D tentatively TRBD1 (6 bases). Germline V lookup: CDR1 SGHTA, CDR2 FQGNSA. This CDR3 has 16 residues. V dropped 4 bases and J dropped 1 base, with 13 bases sitting between them.

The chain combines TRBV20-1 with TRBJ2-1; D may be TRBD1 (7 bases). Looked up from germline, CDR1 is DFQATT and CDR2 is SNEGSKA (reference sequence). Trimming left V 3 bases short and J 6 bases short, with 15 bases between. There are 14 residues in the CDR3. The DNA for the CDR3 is TGCAGTGCTAGTACCAGGGGGAGGCTCAATGAGCAGTTCTTC. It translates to CSASTRGRLNEQFF.